The T cell receptor (beta chain) described here comes from a study of blood T cell repertoires in COVID-19. About the study: Specimens from acute and convalescent COVID-19 originated in the United States, Italy and Spain. From T cells, B-cell-depleted T cells, or PBMCs came the material, which was cDNA or gDNA.

How the authors handled the data: Amplifying reference gene primers gave estimates of nucleated cell counts. Here immunoSEQ multiplex PCR was the method, and the copy in TCRdb shows in-frame clones only, minus some. V, J and clone size reflect that table, while D and trimming were determined from the DNA. Of over 250,000 clones listed, 89% are singletons. The CDR3 runs 12 residues. Germline assignment: CDR1 SGHDN and CDR2 FVKESK. The V segment lost 5 bases and the J segment 8 bases; nucleotides outside the gene matches: 5. The TCR sequence derives from a man in his forties or fifties with acute or convalescent COVID-19. Sequenced sample: peripheral blood. V usage is TRBV14 and J usage is TRBJ2-7, with 8 nucleotides matching TRBD1. Here the CDR3 reads CASSWTGSKQYF. CDR3 sequence (DNA): TGTGCCAGCAGCTGGACAGGGAGCAAGCAGTACTTC. Full variable domain (remainder filled in from reference TRBV14 and TRBJ2-7): EAGVTQFPSHSVIEKGQTVTLRCDPISGHDNLYWYRRVMGKEIKFLLHFVKESKQDESGMPNNRFLAERTGGTYSTLKVQPAELEDSGVYFCASSWTGSKQYFGPGTRLTVT.